These T cell receptor beta chains were read from a single sample in a study of blood T cell repertoires in COVID-19. TCRdb's copy holds only in-frame clones and misses some; the assay was immunoSEQ multiplex PCR. The sample carries about 400,000 clones, around 92% recorded once. Sequenced sample: PBMCs or T cells enriched from blood (not recorded which). The receptors were sampled from a woman in her twenties or thirties who had recovered from COVID-19. Both conserved end residues are part of each CDR3. The D gene is left open where the match is weak. Size values are once, few and many counts, or a class for expanded clones, and some rows have none.

v_call: TRBV24-1; d_call: TRBD1; clone_size: -; j_call: TRBJ2-2; cdr3_aa: CATSAQGAGELFF; cdr3_nt: TGTGCCACCAGTGCCCAGGGGGCAGGGGAGCTGTTTTTT
v_call: TRBV12-1; d_call: -; clone_size: once; j_call: TRBJ2-7; cdr3_aa: CARDRAHEQYF; cdr3_nt: TGTGCCAGAGACAGGGCCCACGAGCAGTACTTC
v_call: TRBV11-3; d_call: TRBD2; clone_size: -; j_call: TRBJ2-1; cdr3_aa: CASSSRSSSGAEQFF; cdr3_nt: TGTGCCAGCAGCTCCAGAAGTTCCAGCGGGGCTGAGCAGTTCTTC
v_call: TRBV29-1; d_call: -; clone_size: -; j_call: TRBJ2-1; cdr3_aa: CSVRRGEQFF; cdr3_nt: TGCAGCGTACGAAGAGGTGAGCAGTTCTTC
v_call: TRBV29-1; d_call: TRBD1; clone_size: few; j_call: TRBJ1-2; cdr3_aa: CSVGDRGDYGYTF; cdr3_nt: TGCAGCGTTGGGGACAGGGGGGACTATGGCTACACCTTC
v_call: TRBV5-6; d_call: TRBD1; clone_size: -; j_call: TRBJ1-4; cdr3_aa: CASSLVGSAGQGAEKLFF; cdr3_nt: TGTGCCAGCAGCTTGGTAGGTTCGGCGGGACAGGGGGCGGAAAAACTGTTTTTT
v_call: TRBV29-1; d_call: -; clone_size: -; j_call: TRBJ1-1; cdr3_aa: CSVEAGGTEAFF; cdr3_nt: TGCAGCGTTGAAGCGGGGGGGACTGAAGCTTTCTTT
v_call: TRBV5-8; d_call: TRBD2; clone_size: -; j_call: TRBJ2-1; cdr3_aa: CASSLTGGISISQFF; cdr3_nt: TGTGCCAGCAGCTTGACGGGGGGTATTTCTATCTCGCAGTTCTTC
v_call: TRBV10-3; d_call: -; clone_size: once; j_call: TRBJ2-5; cdr3_aa: CAISDLKEETQYF; cdr3_nt: TGTGCCATCAGTGATCTGAAGGAGGAGACCCAGTACTTC
v_call: TRBV4-2; d_call: -; clone_size: -; j_call: TRBJ1-4; cdr3_aa: CASSHLLGETGNEKLFF; cdr3_nt: TGTGCCAGCAGCCACCTACTCGGAGAGACGGGGAATGAAAAACTGTTTTTT
v_call: TRBV19; d_call: -; clone_size: -; j_call: TRBJ1-5; cdr3_aa: CASSIEAGGVQPQHF; cdr3_nt: TGTGCCAGTAGTATCGAGGCGGGAGGGGTCCAGCCCCAGCATTTT
v_call: TRBV5-4; d_call: TRBD1; clone_size: -; j_call: TRBJ1-1; cdr3_aa: CASSYRGRNTEAFF; cdr3_nt: TGTGCCAGCAGTTACAGGGGGAGAAACACTGAAGCTTTCTTT
v_call: TRBV5-1; d_call: -; clone_size: few; j_call: TRBJ2-7; cdr3_aa: CASSEDREAYEQYF; cdr3_nt: TGCGCCAGCAGCGAAGACAGGGAGGCCTACGAGCAGTACTTC
v_call: TRBV19; d_call: TRBD1; clone_size: -; j_call: TRBJ2-7; cdr3_aa: CASSSDPGQVSEQYF; cdr3_nt: TGTGCCAGTAGTTCCGATCCGGGACAGGTTAGCGAGCAGTACTTC
v_call: TRBV30; d_call: -; clone_size: -; j_call: TRBJ2-1; cdr3_aa: CAWKGIGSSYNEQFF; cdr3_nt: TGTGCCTGGAAAGGGATCGGGAGCTCCTACAATGAGCAGTTCTTC
v_call: TRBV9; d_call: -; clone_size: once; j_call: TRBJ2-7; cdr3_aa: CASSVGGRPEPYEQYF; cdr3_nt: TGTGCCAGCAGCGTAGGAGGCCGACCGGAACCTTACGAGCAGTACTTC
v_call: TRBV6-2/TRBV6-3; d_call: -; clone_size: -; j_call: TRBJ2-1; cdr3_aa: CASSGDIFDEQFF; cdr3_nt: TGTGCCAGCAGTGGGGACATTTTTGATGAGCAGTTCTTC
v_call: TRBV2; d_call: TRBD1; clone_size: -; j_call: TRBJ1-5; cdr3_aa: CASNSGGGQPQHF; cdr3_nt: TGTGCCAGCAATTCAGGGGGCGGACAGCCCCAGCATTTT
v_call: TRBV5-8; d_call: -; clone_size: -; j_call: TRBJ2-3; cdr3_aa: CASSVYEGGTSTDTQYF; cdr3_nt: TGTGCCAGCAGCGTATATGAGGGGGGGACTAGCACAGATACGCAGTATTTT
v_call: TRBV12-3/TRBV12-4; d_call: -; clone_size: -; j_call: TRBJ2-3; cdr3_aa: CASTHSTDTQYF; cdr3_nt: TGTGCCAGCACCCATAGCACAGATACGCAGTATTTT
v_call: TRBV6-5; d_call: TRBD1; clone_size: -; j_call: TRBJ1-4; cdr3_aa: CASSYLTGGVEEKLFF; cdr3_nt: TGTGCCAGCAGTTACTTGACAGGGGGCGTAGAGGAAAAACTGTTTTTT
v_call: TRBV5-1; d_call: -; clone_size: -; j_call: TRBJ1-1; cdr3_aa: CASSLVVTSENTEAFF; cdr3_nt: TGCGCCAGCAGCTTGGTGGTAACAAGTGAGAACACTGAAGCTTTCTTT
v_call: TRBV9; d_call: -; clone_size: -; j_call: TRBJ2-3; cdr3_aa: CASSVGLPTDTQYF; cdr3_nt: TGTGCCAGCAGCGTGGGACTTCCTACAGATACGCAGTATTTT
v_call: TRBV2; d_call: -; clone_size: -; j_call: TRBJ2-7; cdr3_aa: CASSEGGHDDEQYF; cdr3_nt: TGTGCCAGCAGTGAAGGAGGGCACGACGACGAGCAGTACTTC
v_call: TRBV29-1; d_call: TRBD1; clone_size: -; j_call: TRBJ2-2; cdr3_aa: CSVAGQGAGELFF; cdr3_nt: TGCAGCGTTGCGGGACAGGGGGCCGGGGAGCTGTTTTTT
v_call: TRBV11-3; d_call: TRBD1; clone_size: -; j_call: TRBJ1-2; cdr3_aa: CASSTGQGEGYTF; cdr3_nt: TGTGCCAGCAGCACGGGACAGGGGGAAGGCTACACCTTC
v_call: TRBV28; d_call: TRBD1; clone_size: -; j_call: TRBJ1-2; cdr3_aa: CASSDRGDGYTF; cdr3_nt: TGTGCCAGCAGCGACAGGGGAGATGGCTACACCTTC
v_call: TRBV27; d_call: -; clone_size: -; j_call: TRBJ1-5; cdr3_aa: CASSPHDRRQPQHF; cdr3_nt: TGTGCCAGCAGTCCCCATGACAGGAGACAGCCCCAGCATTTT
v_call: TRBV19; d_call: -; clone_size: -; j_call: TRBJ1-2; cdr3_aa: CASSPGGRLGGGYGYTF; cdr3_nt: TGTGCCAGTAGCCCGGGGGGTAGGCTGGGCGGAGGCTATGGCTACACCTTC
v_call: TRBV18; d_call: TRBD1; clone_size: -; j_call: TRBJ1-1; cdr3_aa: CASSPPDRNLNTEAFF; cdr3_nt: TGTGCCAGCTCACCACCGGACAGGAACCTGAACACTGAAGCTTTCTTT
v_call: TRBV10-3; d_call: -; clone_size: -; j_call: TRBJ2-7; cdr3_aa: CAISESSGGLGYEQYF; cdr3_nt: TGTGCCATCAGTGAGTCGTCCGGGGGTTTAGGGTACGAGCAGTACTTC
v_call: TRBV9; d_call: -; clone_size: -; j_call: TRBJ1-2; cdr3_aa: CASSVEGLNYGYTF; cdr3_nt: TGTGCCAGCAGCGTAGAGGGACTGAACTATGGCTACACCTTC
v_call: TRBV11-3; d_call: -; clone_size: -; j_call: TRBJ1-3; cdr3_aa: CASSFPYRSSGNTIYF; cdr3_nt: TGTGCCAGCAGCTTCCCCTACAGGAGCTCTGGAAACACCATATATTTT
v_call: TRBV3-1/TRBV3-2; d_call: -; clone_size: -; j_call: TRBJ2-7; cdr3_aa: CASSPRELRSYEQYF; cdr3_nt: TGTGCCAGCAGCCCCCGGGAACTGAGGAGCTACGAGCAGTACTTC
v_call: TRBV5-4; d_call: TRBD1; clone_size: -; j_call: TRBJ1-1; cdr3_aa: CASSLKDRGTEAFF; cdr3_nt: TGTGCCAGCAGCTTGAAGGACAGGGGCACTGAAGCTTTCTTT
v_call: TRBV28; d_call: -; clone_size: -; j_call: TRBJ2-7; cdr3_aa: CASILKGQIYEQYF; cdr3_nt: TGTGCCAGCATATTAAAGGGGCAGATCTACGAGCAGTACTTC
v_call: TRBV5-1; d_call: TRBD1; clone_size: -; j_call: TRBJ1-1; cdr3_aa: CASSPTGGDTEAFF; cdr3_nt: TGCGCCAGCAGCCCTACAGGGGGGGACACTGAAGCTTTCTTT
v_call: TRBV13; d_call: -; clone_size: -; j_call: TRBJ2-2; cdr3_aa: CASRSSTGELFF; cdr3_nt: TGTGCCAGCAGGTCTAGTACAGGGGAGCTGTTTTTT
v_call: TRBV11-3; d_call: TRBD1; clone_size: -; j_call: TRBJ2-2; cdr3_aa: CASSPGTANTGELFF; cdr3_nt: TGTGCCAGCAGCCCAGGGACAGCGAACACCGGGGAGCTGTTTTTT
v_call: TRBV5-5; d_call: TRBD1; clone_size: -; j_call: TRBJ1-5; cdr3_aa: CASSSDRGQPQHF; cdr3_nt: TGTGCCAGCAGCTCCGACAGGGGCCAGCCCCAGCATTTT
v_call: TRBV4-2; d_call: TRBD1; clone_size: -; j_call: TRBJ2-5; cdr3_aa: CASSPTATGGGETQYF; cdr3_nt: TGTGCCAGCAGCCCGACCGCGACAGGGGGGGGAGAGACCCAGTACTTC